This TCR beta chain was documented in a study of cytomegalovirus exposure and HLA in healthy donors. Researchers ran the PCR with 60 Vbeta and 13 Jbeta primers. The protocol was immunoSEQ multiplex PCR, while the TCRdb copy is restricted to in-frame clones and leaves out a portion. The sample has roughly 110,000 clones; roughly four fifths are singletons. The V gene's germline CDR1 is MRHNA and CDR2 SNTAGT. CDR3 size: 17 residues. J lost 3 bases, V lost 3 bases, and 5 bases had no gene match. This sequence was found in a man between 60 and 70 years old in good health and CMV-seronegative. Sequenced material: PBMCs. The gene calls are TRBV6-4 and TRBJ2-1, with 13 bases aligning to TRBD2. As DNA, the CDR3 is TGTGCCAGCAGTGAGACCCGGACTAGCGGGGGCTACAATGAGCAGTTCTTC. Its protein is CASSETRTSGGYNEQFF.